This T cell receptor (beta chain) was retrieved from a study of blood T cell repertoires in COVID-19. Study-level background: Researchers got acute and convalescent COVID-19 samples from the United States, Italy and Spain. Sample material is recorded as cDNA or gDNA derived from T cells, B-cell-depleted T cells, or PBMCs.

Authors' methods: Reference gene primer amplification gave nucleated cell count estimates. Generated by immunoSEQ multiplex PCR, the TCRdb table keeps only in-frame clones and is missing some. V, J and clone size reflect that table, while D and trimming were determined from the DNA. In the table there are a few hundred thousand clones, about 80% of which are singletons. In germline, CDR1 is SNHLY, CDR2 FYNNEI. V dropped 8 bases and J dropped 5 bases, with 21 bases sitting between them. This CDR3 has 15 residues. V gene TRBV2 combines with J gene TRBJ2-5; D possibly corresponds to TRBD2 (5 bases). Sequenced input: peripheral blood. The TCR comes from a man aged 80 or over with acute or convalescent COVID-19. CDR3 nucleotide sequence: TGTGCCAGCCACCCTCCCTGGCCTGAGCGGGAGACCCAGTACTTC. Translated: CASHPPWPERETQYF.